One sample yielded the 21 T cell receptor beta chains listed below, sequenced in a study of CDR3 diversity in severe acne. MiXCR, applied by TCRdb to the PCR reads, yields one record per CDR3 protein. The sample has around 83,000 distinct CDR3 sequences, about 49% seen once. The sequenced material came from blood. The receptor source for this set is a male donor with severe acne vulgaris.

Worth noting for this clonotype: Compared with germline, one end of the junction differs, possibly owing to a read error. The rearrangement links TRBV20-1 to TRBJ1-4; D is unresolved. The CDR3 has 14 amino acids. Per germline, CDR1 DFQATT and CDR2 SNEGSKA (reference sequence). The CDR3 DNA follows: TGCAGTGCTGACCCGACAACAACTAATGAAAAACCGTTTTTT. It encodes CSADPTTTNEKPFF.

V gene TRBV7-2 combines with J gene TRBJ1-5, with D possibly TRBD1 on 6 matching bases. Per germline, CDR1 SGHTA and CDR2 FQGNSA. CDR3 length: 16 residues. The germline V and J ends were trimmed by 5 bases and 3 bases, with 17 bases remaining between them. Here the CDR3 DNA reads TGTGCCAGCAGCCTTGGTGGCAGGGGCACCAATCAGCCCCAGCATTTT. Translation: CASSLGGRGTNQPQHF.

The V call is TRBV7-8, the J call TRBJ1-5, with a weak D call TRBD1 (5 bases). The V and J ends lost 6 bases and 0 bases respectively, with 15 bases between them. Germline loops: CDR1 SGHVS, CDR2 FQNEAQ. This CDR3 comprises 16 residues. The CDR3 protein is CASRFGRQRSNQPQHF. CDR3 bases: TGTGCCAGCAGGTTCGGGAGACAGCGTAGCAATCAGCCCCAGCATTTT.

In its sample, this clonotype was seen a few times. This chain connects TRBV5-4 to TRBJ2-5; D remains unclear. The CDR3 contains 13 residues. CDR1 SGHNT and CDR2 YYREEE come from the germline V gene (reference sequence). Trimming stripped 0 bases from V and 1 base from J, with 4 bases between. CDR3 DNA sequence: TGTGCCAGCAGCTTGGGGGTCCAAGAGACCCAGTACTTC. Translation gives CASSLGVQETQYF.

V and J are TRBV20-1 and TRBJ2-3; 9 bases fit TRBD2. V gave up 3 bases and J gave up 9 bases; unmatched junction bases: 19. Germline V gives CDR1 DFQATT, CDR2 SNEGSKA (reference sequence). The CDR3 is made up of 17 amino acids. The CDR3 here is CSASLPREGPDMGTQYF. The CDR3 nucleotides are TGCAGTGCTAGTCTCCCGCGGGAGGGCCCGGATATGGGCACGCAGTATTTT.

Many counts were recorded for this clonotype. This rearrangement joins TRBV19 to TRBJ1-1; D possibly corresponds to TRBD1 (6 bases). The V and J ends lost 5 bases and 1 base respectively, with 14 bases between them. Germline V gives CDR1 LNHDA, CDR2 SQIVND (reference sequence). The CDR3 totals 15 residues. CDR3: CASSPSTGPNTEAFF. Here the CDR3 DNA reads TGTGCCAGTAGTCCCTCGACAGGACCGAACACTGAAGCTTTCTTT.

This clonotype was detected many times. The chain combines TRBV7-2 with TRBJ2-6; TRBD1 matches 9 bases. The CDR3 sequence is 20 residues long. CDR1 SGHTA and CDR2 FQGNSA come from the germline V gene. V dropped 4 bases and J dropped 0; count of bases not matched to a gene: 13. In nucleotides, the CDR3 is TGTGCCAGCAGCTGGGGACAGGGCCCATACTTAAGCTCTGGGGCCAACGTCCTGACTTTC. This gives the protein CASSWGQGPYLSSGANVLTF.

With respect to this clonotype: The conserved phenylalanine or tryptophan normally closing the CDR3 is absent here, so this likely arose from a read error. V and J are TRBV18 and TRBJ2-3; tentative D call: TRBD2 (5 bases). The CDR3 has 12 amino acids. Between the trimmed V and J ends, which lost 1 base and 6 bases, there was a span of 5 bases. The V gene's germline CDR1 is KGHSH and CDR2 LQKENI. For the CDR3, the DNA is TGTGCCAGCTCACCACTAGCGGATACGCAGTATCTT. Its translation is CASSPLADTQYL.

CDR3 region: CASSDRTGGNGYTF. In DNA, the CDR3 is TGTGCCAGCAGTGATAGGACAGGGGGAAATGGCTACACCTTC. The gene calls are TRBV25-1 and TRBJ1-2, with TRBD1 identical over 10 bases. The CDR3 length is 14 residues. Trimming at V came to 3 bases and at J to 6 bases, leaving 4 bases not matched to a gene. Germline CDR1 is MGHDK and CDR2 is SYGVNS.

This chain connects TRBV10-2 to TRBJ2-3; D not resolved. The CDR3 has 14 amino acids. Germline CDR1 reads WSHSY; CDR2 reads SAAADI. V was pared by 8 bases and J by 0 bases, with 12 bases between. The CDR3 nucleotides read TGCGCCAGCTCCCAACTCGGTAGCACAGATACGCAGTATTTT. Amino acid sequence: CASSQLGSTDTQYF.

This clonotype has a single count. The chain carries TRBV7-9 and TRBJ1-2; D is ambiguous. This CDR3 contains 15 residues. V lost 5 bases and J 5 bases, leaving 18 bases between the germline ends. Germline CDR1 and CDR2: SEHNR and FQNEAQ (reference sequence). The CDR3 bases are TGTGCCAGCAGCGATAACCCCCTTAATCCTTATGGCTACACCTTC. This sequence encodes CASSDNPLNPYGYTF.

The genes are TRBV12-5 and TRBJ2-3, with TRBD1 as a possible D gene (5 bases). This CDR3 has 14 amino acids. The germline V gene encodes CDR1 LGHNT and CDR2 FRNRAP. The V end lost 3 bases, the J end lost 0 bases, and 7 bases lay between the germline ends. The CDR3 nucleotides are TGTGCTAGTGGTTTTGGGGCTAGCACAGATACGCAGTATTTT. Translation gives CASGFGASTDTQYF.

With respect to this clonotype: This may arise from a read error, as a much more abundant clone is one base away. The genes are TRBV9 and TRBJ2-1; D unresolved. Germline CDR1 reads SGDLS; CDR2 reads YYNGEE. The CDR3 has 15 amino acids. DNA of the CDR3: TGTGCCAGCAGCGTAGGGACGGGCTCCTACAATGGGCAGTTCTTC. Residues: CASSVGTGSYNGQFF.

In its sample, this clonotype is medium-sized. The chain is built from TRBV24-1 and TRBJ2-2; 7 nucleotides align to TRBD2. This CDR3 contains 16 residues. V dropped 2 bases and J dropped 5; count of bases not matched to a gene: 7. In germline, CDR1 is KGHDR, CDR2 SFDVKD. The CDR3 region is CATSDYGGGLTGELFF. DNA for the CDR3: TGTGCCACCAGTGATTACGGGGGAGGGCTTACCGGGGAGCTGTTTTTT.

This chain connects TRBV7-8 to TRBJ1-4, with D possibly TRBD1 on 5 matching bases. The germline CDR1 and CDR2 sequences are SGHVS and FQNEAQ. V lost 6 bases and J lost 8, with 10 bases in between. The CDR3 runs 12 residues. For the CDR3, the DNA is TGTGCCAGCAGGGGGACTAGCGAAAAACTGTTTTTT. Residues: CASRGTSEKLFF.

This clonotype was observed a handful of times. The V gene is TRBV19, the J gene TRBJ2-3, with TRBD2 matching over 12 bases. CDR1 and CDR2 from the germline V gene are LNHDA and SQIVND (reference sequence). The V and J ends lost 3 bases and 4 bases, in that order; junction bases with no gene match: 2. The CDR3 has 15 amino acids. The CDR3 loop is CASSIGLAGSDTQYF. CDR3 DNA: TGTGCCAGTAGTATCGGACTAGCGGGATCAGATACGCAGTATTTT.

V is TRBV6-5 and J is TRBJ2-7; 10 bases are a match to TRBD1. The V segment lost 8 bases and the J segment 5 bases; nucleotides outside the gene matches: 9. CDR1 is MNHEY and CDR2 is SVGAGI in the germline V gene. This CDR3 has 14 amino acids. CDR3 DNA sequence: TGTGCCAGCGGGGTCGGACAGGGGGAGGACGAGCAGTACTTC. Translating it yields CASGVGQGEDEQYF.

J is TRBJ1-2 and V is TRBV15, with D unresolved. Per the germline V gene, CDR1 is LNHNV and CDR2 is YYDKDF (reference sequence). V lost 2 bases to trimming and J lost 0 bases, with 10 bases between them. This CDR3 has 15 residues. CDR3 in amino acids: CATSRLGDANYGYTF. As DNA, the CDR3 is TGTGCCACCAGCAGATTGGGTGATGCTAACTATGGCTACACCTTC.

The chain joins TRBV11-3 to TRBJ2-3; 7 nucleotides match TRBD2. Trimming cost V 4 bases and J 0 bases; bases outside gene matches: 10. This CDR3 is built from 17 residues. The germline CDR1 and CDR2 sequences are SGHNT and YENEEA. The CDR3 nucleotides are TGTGCCAGCAGCTACTTGACTACTAGCGCTAGCACAGATACGCAGTATTTT. Translated, it gives CASSYLTTSASTDTQYF.

The chain couples TRBV10-3 to TRBJ1-5; D remains ambiguous. Trimming shortened V by 4 bases and J by 4 bases, and 11 bases separated the two germline ends. Germline loops: CDR1 ENHRY, CDR2 SYGVKD. The CDR3 consists of 14 residues. Here the CDR3 reads CAISATDNNQPQHF. CDR3 nucleotides: TGTGCCATCAGTGCCACAGACAATAATCAGCCCCAGCATTTT.

The rearrangement links TRBV9 to TRBJ1-1, with a possible D match to TRBD1 (6 bases). Germline lookup yields CDR1 SGDLS and CDR2 YYNGEE. The CDR3 length is 14 residues. V was clipped by 2 bases and J by 5 bases, with 13 bases between them. CDR3 sequence reads: CASSVGGGTTEAFF. DNA of the CDR3: TGTGCCAGCAGCGTTGGGGGCGGGACAACTGAAGCTTTCTTT.